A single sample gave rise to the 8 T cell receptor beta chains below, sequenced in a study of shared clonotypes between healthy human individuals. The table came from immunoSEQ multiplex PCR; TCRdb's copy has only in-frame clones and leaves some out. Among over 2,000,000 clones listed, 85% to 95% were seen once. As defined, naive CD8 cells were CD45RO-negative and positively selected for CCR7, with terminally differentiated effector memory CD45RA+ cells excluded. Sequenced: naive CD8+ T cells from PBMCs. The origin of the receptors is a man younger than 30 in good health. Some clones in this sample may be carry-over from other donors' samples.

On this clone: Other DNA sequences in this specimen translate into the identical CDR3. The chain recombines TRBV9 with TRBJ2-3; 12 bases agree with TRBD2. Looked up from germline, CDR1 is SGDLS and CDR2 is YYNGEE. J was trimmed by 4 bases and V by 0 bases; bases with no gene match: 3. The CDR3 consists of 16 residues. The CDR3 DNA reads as TGTGCCAGCAGCGTAGGACTAGCGGGGGCTTCAGATACGCAGTATTTT. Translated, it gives CASSVGLAGASDTQYF.

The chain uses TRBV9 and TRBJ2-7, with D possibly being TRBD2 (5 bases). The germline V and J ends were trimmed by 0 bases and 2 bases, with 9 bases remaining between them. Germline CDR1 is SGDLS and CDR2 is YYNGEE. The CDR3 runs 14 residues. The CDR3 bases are TGTGCCAGCAGCGTAGGGAAGCGGCCCTACGAGCAGTACTTC. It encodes CASSVGKRPYEQYF. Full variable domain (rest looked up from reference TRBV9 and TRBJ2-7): DSGVTQTPKHLITATGQRVTLRCSPRSGDLSVYWYQQSLDQGLQFLIQYYNGEERAKGNILERFSAQQFPDLHSELNLSSLELGDSALYFCASSVGKRPYEQYFGPGTRLTVT.

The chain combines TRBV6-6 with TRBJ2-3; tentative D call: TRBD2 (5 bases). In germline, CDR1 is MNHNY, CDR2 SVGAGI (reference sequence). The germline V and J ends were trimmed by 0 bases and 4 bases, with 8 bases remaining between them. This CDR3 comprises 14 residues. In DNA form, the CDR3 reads TGTGCCAGCAGTTACTCGCGGGTCGCAGATACGCAGTATTTT. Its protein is CASSYSRVADTQYF.

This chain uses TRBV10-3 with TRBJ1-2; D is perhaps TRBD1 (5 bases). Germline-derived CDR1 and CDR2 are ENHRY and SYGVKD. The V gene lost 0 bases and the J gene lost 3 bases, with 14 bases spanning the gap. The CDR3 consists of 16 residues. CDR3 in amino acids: CAISESTPGDDYGYTF. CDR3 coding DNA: TGTGCCATCAGTGAGTCGACCCCGGGGGACGACTATGGCTACACCTTC.

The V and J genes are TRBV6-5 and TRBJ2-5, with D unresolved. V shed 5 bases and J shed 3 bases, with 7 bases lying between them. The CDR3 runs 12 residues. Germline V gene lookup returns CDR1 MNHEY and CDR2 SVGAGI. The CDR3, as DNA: TGTGCCAGCAGTAAACACAAAGAGACCCAGTACTTC. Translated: CASSKHKETQYF.

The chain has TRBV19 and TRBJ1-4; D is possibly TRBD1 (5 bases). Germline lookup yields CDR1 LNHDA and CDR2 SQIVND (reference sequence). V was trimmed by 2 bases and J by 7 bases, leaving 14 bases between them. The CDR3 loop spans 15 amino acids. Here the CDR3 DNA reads TGTGCCAGTAGTATAACAGCAGGGAAAACTGAAAAACTGTTTTTT. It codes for CASSITAGKTEKLFF.

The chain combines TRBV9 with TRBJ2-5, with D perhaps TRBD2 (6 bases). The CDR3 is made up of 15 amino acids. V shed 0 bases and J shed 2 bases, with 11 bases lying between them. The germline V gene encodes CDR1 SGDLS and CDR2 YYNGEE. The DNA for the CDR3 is TGTGCCAGCAGCGTAGCTGGGGCGGGGCAAGAGACCCAGTACTTC. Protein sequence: CASSVAGAGQETQYF.

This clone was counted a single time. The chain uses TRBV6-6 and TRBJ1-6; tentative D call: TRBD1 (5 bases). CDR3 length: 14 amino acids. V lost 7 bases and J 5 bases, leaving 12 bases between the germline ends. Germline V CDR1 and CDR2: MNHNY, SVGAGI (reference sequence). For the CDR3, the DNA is TGTGCCAGCACCACCCCAGGGAATAATTCACCCCTCCACTTT. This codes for CASTTPGNNSPLHF.